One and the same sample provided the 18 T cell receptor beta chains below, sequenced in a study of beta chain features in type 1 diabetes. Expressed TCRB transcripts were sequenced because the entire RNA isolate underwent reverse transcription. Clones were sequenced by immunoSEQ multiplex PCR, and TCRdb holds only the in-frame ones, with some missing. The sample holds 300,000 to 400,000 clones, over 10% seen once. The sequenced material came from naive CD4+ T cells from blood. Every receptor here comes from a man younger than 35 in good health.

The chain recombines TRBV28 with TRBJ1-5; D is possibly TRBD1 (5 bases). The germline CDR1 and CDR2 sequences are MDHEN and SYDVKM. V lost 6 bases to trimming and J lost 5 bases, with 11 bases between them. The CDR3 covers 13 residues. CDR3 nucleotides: TGTGCCAGCAGCAGCGGGGGATATCAGCCCCAGCATTTT. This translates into CASSSGGYQPQHF.

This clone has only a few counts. The CDR3 region has the DNA TGCGCCAGCAGCTACCAGACAGGGTCGAATGAGCAGTTCTTC. It yields the protein CASSYQTGSNEQFF. This chain joins TRBV5-1 and TRBJ2-1; 7 bases agree with TRBD1. This CDR3 comprises 14 residues. CDR1 is SGHRS and CDR2 is YFSETQ in the germline V gene. The V gene end was trimmed by 3 bases and the J gene end by 7 bases; junction bases not matched to a gene: 7.

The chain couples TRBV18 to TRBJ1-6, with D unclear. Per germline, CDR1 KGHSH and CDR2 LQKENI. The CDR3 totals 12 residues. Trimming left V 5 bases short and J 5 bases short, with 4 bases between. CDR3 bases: TGTGCCAGCTCAGAGGATAATTCACCCCTCCACTTT. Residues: CASSEDNSPLHF.

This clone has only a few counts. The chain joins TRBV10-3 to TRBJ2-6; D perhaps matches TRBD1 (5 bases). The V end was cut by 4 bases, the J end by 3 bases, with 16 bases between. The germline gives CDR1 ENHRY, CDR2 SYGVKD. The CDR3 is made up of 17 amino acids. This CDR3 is CAISGTMIISGANVLTF. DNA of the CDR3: TGTGCCATCAGTGGGACAATGATTATTAGTGGGGCCAACGTCCTGACTTTC.

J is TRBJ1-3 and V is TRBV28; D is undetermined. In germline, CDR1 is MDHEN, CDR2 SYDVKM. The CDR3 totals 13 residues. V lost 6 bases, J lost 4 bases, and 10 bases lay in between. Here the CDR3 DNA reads TGTGCCAGCAGGGGGAGGTGGGGAAACACCATATATTTT. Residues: CASRGRWGNTIYF.

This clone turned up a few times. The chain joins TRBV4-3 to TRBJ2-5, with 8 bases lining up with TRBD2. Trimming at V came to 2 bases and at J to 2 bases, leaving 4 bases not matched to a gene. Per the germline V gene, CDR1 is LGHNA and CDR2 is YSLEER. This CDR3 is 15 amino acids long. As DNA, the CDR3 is TGCGCCAGCAGCCAAAACTTAGCGGGGCAAGAGACCCAGTACTTC. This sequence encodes CASSQNLAGQETQYF.

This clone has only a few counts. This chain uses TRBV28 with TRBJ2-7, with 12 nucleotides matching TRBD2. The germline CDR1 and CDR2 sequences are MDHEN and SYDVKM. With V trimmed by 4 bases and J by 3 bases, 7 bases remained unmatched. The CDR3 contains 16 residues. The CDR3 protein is CASSSYTSGGFYEQYF. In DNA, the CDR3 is TGTGCCAGCAGTTCCTATACTAGCGGGGGGTTCTACGAGCAGTACTTC.

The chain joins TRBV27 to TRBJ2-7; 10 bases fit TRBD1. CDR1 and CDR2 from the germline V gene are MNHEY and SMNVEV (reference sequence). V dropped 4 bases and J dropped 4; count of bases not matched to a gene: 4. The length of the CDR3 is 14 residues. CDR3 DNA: TGTGCCAGCAGTTCCAGGGACAGGGGTTACGAGCAGTACTTC. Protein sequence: CASSSRDRGYEQYF.

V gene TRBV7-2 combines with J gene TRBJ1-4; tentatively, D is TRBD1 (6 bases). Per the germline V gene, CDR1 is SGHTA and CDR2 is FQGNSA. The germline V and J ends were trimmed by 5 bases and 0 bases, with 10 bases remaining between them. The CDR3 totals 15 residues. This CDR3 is CASSGQTATNEKLFF. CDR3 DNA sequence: TGTGCCAGCAGCGGACAGACAGCAACTAATGAAAAACTGTTTTTT.

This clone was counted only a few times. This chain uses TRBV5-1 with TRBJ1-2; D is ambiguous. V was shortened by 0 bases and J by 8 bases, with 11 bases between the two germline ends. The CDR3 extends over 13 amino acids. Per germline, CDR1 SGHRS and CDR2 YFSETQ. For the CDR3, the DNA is TGCGCCAGCAGCTTGGACCTGGGAGGCGGCTACACCTTC. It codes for CASSLDLGGGYTF.

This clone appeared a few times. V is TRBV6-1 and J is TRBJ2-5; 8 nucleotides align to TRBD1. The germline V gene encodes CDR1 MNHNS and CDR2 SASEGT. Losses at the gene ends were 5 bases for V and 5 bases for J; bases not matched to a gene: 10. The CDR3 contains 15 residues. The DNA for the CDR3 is TGTGCCAGCAGTACAGGGGACAGGTCAGGGGAGACCCAGTACTTC. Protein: CASSTGDRSGETQYF.

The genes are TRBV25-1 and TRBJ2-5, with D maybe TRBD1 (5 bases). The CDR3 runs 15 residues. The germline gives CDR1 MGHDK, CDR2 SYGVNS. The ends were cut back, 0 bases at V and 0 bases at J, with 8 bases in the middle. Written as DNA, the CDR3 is TGTGCCAGCAGTGAATATGGCAGGGACCAAGAGACCCAGTACTTC. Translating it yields CASSEYGRDQETQYF.

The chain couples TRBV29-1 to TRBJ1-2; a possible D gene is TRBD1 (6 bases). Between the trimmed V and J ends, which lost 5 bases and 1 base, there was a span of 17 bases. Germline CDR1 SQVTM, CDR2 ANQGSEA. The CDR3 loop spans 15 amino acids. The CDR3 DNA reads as TGCAGCGTTACTCCCATAAAGGACAGTAACTATGGCTACACCTTC. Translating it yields CSVTPIKDSNYGYTF.

The CDR3 loop reads CASIPRGHRVSTGELFF. The CDR3 bases are TGTGCCAGCATCCCCCGGGGACACAGAGTCTCCACCGGGGAGCTGTTTTTT. V usage is TRBV7-9 and J usage is TRBJ2-2; TRBD1 might be the D (6 bases). This CDR3 is built from 17 residues. The germline gives CDR1 SEHNR, CDR2 FQNEAQ (reference sequence). V shed 7 bases and J shed 4 bases, with 22 bases lying between them.

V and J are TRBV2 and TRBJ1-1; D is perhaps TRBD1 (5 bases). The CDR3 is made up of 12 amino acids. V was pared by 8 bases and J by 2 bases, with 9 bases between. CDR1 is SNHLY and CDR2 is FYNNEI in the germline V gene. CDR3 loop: CASVRGNTEAFF. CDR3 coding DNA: TGTGCCAGCGTTAGGGGAAACACTGAAGCTTTCTTT.

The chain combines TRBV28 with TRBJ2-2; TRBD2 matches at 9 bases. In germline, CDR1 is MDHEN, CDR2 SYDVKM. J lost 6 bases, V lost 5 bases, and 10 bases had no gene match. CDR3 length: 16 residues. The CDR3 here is CASSAVAGVEPGELFF. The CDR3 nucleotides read TGTGCCAGCAGTGCGGTAGCGGGAGTTGAACCCGGGGAGCTGTTTTTT.

CDR3 sequence reads: CASSTGVGELFF. The CDR3 coding sequence is TGTGCCAGCAGCACCGGTGTCGGGGAGCTGTTTTTT. The gene calls are TRBV7-2 and TRBJ2-2; D gene ambiguous. This CDR3 has 12 amino acids. Germline assignment: CDR1 SGHTA and CDR2 FQGNSA. Trimming cost V 5 bases and J 7 bases, with 8 bases left between them.

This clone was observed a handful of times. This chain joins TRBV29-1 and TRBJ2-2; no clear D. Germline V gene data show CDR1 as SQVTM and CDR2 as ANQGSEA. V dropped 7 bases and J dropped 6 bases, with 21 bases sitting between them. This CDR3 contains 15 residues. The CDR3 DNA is TGCAGCGCCGCCCAAACTATTAGACCTGCCGGGGAGCTGTTTTTT. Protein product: CSAAQTIRPAGELFF.